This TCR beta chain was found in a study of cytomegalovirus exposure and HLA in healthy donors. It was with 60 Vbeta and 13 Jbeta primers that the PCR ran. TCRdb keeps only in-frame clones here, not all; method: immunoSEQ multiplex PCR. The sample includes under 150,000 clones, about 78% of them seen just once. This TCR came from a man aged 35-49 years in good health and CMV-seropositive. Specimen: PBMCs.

CDR3 amino acids: CASTTVLTGELFF. DNA of the CDR3: TGTGCCTCCACGACAGTACTCACCGGGGAGCTGTTTTTT. The rearrangement links TRBV6-1 to TRBJ2-2; a possible D gene is TRBD1 (5 bases). The CDR3 totals 13 residues. Looked up from germline, CDR1 is MNHNS and CDR2 is SASEGT. The germline V and J ends were trimmed by 11 bases and 4 bases, with 14 bases remaining between them.